Listed here are 17 T cell receptor beta chains from one sample, sequenced in a study of T cells after yellow fever vaccination. A single record per CDR3 protein comes from TCRdb applying MiXCR to the 5' RACE reads. The repertoire consists of approximately 110,000 distinct CDR3 sequences, with approximately 7% occurring once and the leading ten covering approximately 2.7%. The starting material was CD4+ T cells sorted from PBMCs, obtained around 10 days after the first yellow fever vaccination. The receptors were sampled from a man between 18 and 35 years old who received the YFV17D yellow fever vaccine.

This clonotype was seen repeatedly, ten times or more. The chain joins TRBV24-1 to TRBJ2-3, with 7 bases fitting TRBD2. This CDR3 has 11 residues. The V gene's germline CDR1 is KGHDR and CDR2 SFDVKD. The V segment lost 10 bases and the J segment 6 bases; nucleotides outside the gene matches: 3. The CDR3 DNA reads as TGTGCCACGGGGGGGGACGATACGCAGTATTTT. As protein: CATGGDDTQYF.

The sample holds many counts of this clonotype. This rearrangement joins TRBV7-2 to TRBJ2-7; the D gene is possibly TRBD1 (5 bases). The CDR3 is 13 residues long. Germline V gene sequence: CDR1 SGHTA, CDR2 FQGNSA. V was clipped by 2 bases and J by 2 bases, with 7 bases between them. The CDR3 DNA is TGTGCCAGCAGCTTAATAGGGGCCTACGAGCAGTACTTC. Protein: CASSLIGAYEQYF.

There are many counts of this clonotype. The CDR3 loop reads CASGWEQNSPLHF. The CDR3 DNA is TGTGCCAGCGGTTGGGAGCAAAATTCACCCCTCCACTTT. The gene calls are TRBV27 and TRBJ1-6; D is ambiguous. The CDR3 has 13 amino acids. With 8 bases removed from V and 7 bases from J, the gap between germline ends came to 12 bases. The V gene's germline CDR1 is MNHEY and CDR2 SMNVEV (reference sequence).

As for this clonotype: A much larger clonotype is one base distant, so this may be a read error. The V call is TRBV10-2, the J call TRBJ2-1, with D perhaps TRBD2 (6 bases). Germline CDR1 and CDR2: WSHSY and SAAADI. V lost 7 bases and J lost 9, with 16 bases in between. This CDR3 contains 13 residues. CDR3 amino acids: CASMSGWAAEQFF. Here the CDR3 DNA reads TGCGCCAGCATGAGCGGGTGGGCCGCTGAGCAGTTCTTC.

This clonotype has ten or more counts. The chain uses TRBV9 and TRBJ2-7, with TRBD1 as a possible D gene (6 bases). CDR3 length: 16 amino acids. The V and J ends lost 1 base and 2 bases respectively, with 16 bases between them. Germline assignment: CDR1 SGDLS and CDR2 YYNGEE. CDR3 amino acids: CASSVRPRDKTYEQYF. CDR3 bases: TGTGCCAGCAGCGTAAGACCACGGGACAAGACCTACGAGCAGTACTTC. Using reference TRBV9 and TRBJ2-7 for the parts outside the CDR3, the full variable domain is DSGVTQTPKHLITATGQRVTLRCSPRSGDLSVYWYQQSLDQGLQFLIQYYNGEERAKGNILERFSAQQFPDLHSELNLSSLELGDSALYFCASSVRPRDKTYEQYFGPGTRLTVT.

This clonotype has ten or more counts. One junction end does not reproduce the germline sequence, and a read error may be involved. The rearrangement links TRBV12-3 or TRBV12-4 to TRBJ2-2, with D perhaps matching TRBD1 or TRBD2 (6 bases each). This CDR3 has 12 amino acids. The CDR3 loop reads CASSPQGRELFF. Written as DNA, the CDR3 is TGTGCCAGCAGTCCCCAGGGGCGGGAACTGTTTTTT.

The table lists this clonotype with many counts. The chain has TRBV5-6 and TRBJ2-3, with D unclear. The germline CDR1 and CDR2 sequences are SGHDT and YYEEEE. There are 11 residues in the CDR3. V lost 3 bases and J 6 bases, leaving 5 bases between the germline ends. The CDR3 coding sequence is TGTGCCAGCAGCTGGGTGGATACGCAGTATTTT. Its translation: CASSWVDTQYF.

This clonotype was seen many times. CDR3 nucleotide sequence: TGTGCCAGCAGCCTAGGGGGATTATTCTCTGGAAACACCATATATTTT. Amino acid sequence: CASSLGGLFSGNTIYF. The chain has TRBV5-5 and TRBJ1-3; maybe TRBD1 (6 bases). Germline V gene lookup returns CDR1 SGHKS and CDR2 YYEKEE (reference sequence). V gave up 4 bases and J gave up 0 bases, with 14 bases separating them. The CDR3 is 16 residues long.

This clonotype was counted ten times or more. This chain links TRBV6-1 with TRBJ2-4; TRBD1 matches 9 bases. Germline values: CDR1 MNHNS, CDR2 SASEGT. The junction had 2 bases not matched to a gene; V was cut back by 1 base and J by 4 bases. The CDR3 is 15 amino acids. CDR3 residues: CASSEETGGKNIQYF. The CDR3 DNA reads as TGTGCCAGCAGTGAAGAGACAGGGGGTAAAAACATTCAGTACTTC.

This clonotype was recorded many times. DNA for the CDR3: TGTGCCAGCAGACCCGACAGGCGCTCAAACATTCAGTACTTC. This gives the protein CASRPDRRSNIQYF. This sequence joins TRBV5-5 and TRBJ2-4, with D possibly being TRBD1 (6 bases). The V end was cut by 5 bases, the J end by 6 bases, with 15 bases between. Germline CDR1 reads SGHKS; CDR2 reads YYEKEE (reference sequence). This CDR3 region has 14 residues. Drawing the rest from reference TRBV5-5 and TRBJ2-4, the complete variable domain is DAGVTQSPTHLIKTRGQQVTLRCSPISGHKSVSWYQQVLGQGPQFIFQYYEKEERGRGNFPDRFSARQFPNYSSELNVNALLLGDSALYLCASRPDRRSNIQYFGAGTRLSVL.

This clonotype has only a few counts. This chain links TRBV6-1 with TRBJ1-1; D ambiguous. The CDR3 is 10 amino acids. Germline V gene lookup returns CDR1 MNHNS and CDR2 SASEGT. Trimming left V 7 bases short and J 3 bases short, with 3 bases between. CDR3 sequence reads: CASTYTEAFF. CDR3 sequence (DNA): TGTGCCAGCACCTACACTGAAGCTTTCTTT.

The chain links TRBV2 to TRBJ2-2; TRBD1 aligns across 9 bases. This CDR3 is 15 amino acids long. V was clipped by 5 bases and J by 4 bases; unmatched bases: 5. The germline gives CDR1 SNHLY, CDR2 FYNNEI. The CDR3 bases are TGTGCCAGCAGTCCCGGGACAGGGAGCACCGGGGAGCTGTTTTTT. The encoded protein is CASSPGTGSTGELFF.

This clonotype was recorded at least ten times. V gene TRBV7-8 combines with J gene TRBJ2-5; tentative D call: TRBD2 (5 bases). Germline CDR1 SGHVS, CDR2 FQNEAQ. Between the trimmed V and J ends, which lost 4 bases and 2 bases, there was a span of 11 bases. The CDR3 sequence is 14 residues long. The CDR3, as DNA: TGTGCCAGCAGCTGGGCGGGCGAGCAAGAGACCCAGTACTTC. Its translation is CASSWAGEQETQYF.

Ten or more counts support this clonotype. The genes are TRBV6-1 and TRBJ1-4, with no clear D. Germline loops: CDR1 MNHNS, CDR2 SASEGT. V gave up 2 bases and J gave up 8 bases, with 15 bases separating them. The CDR3 is 15 amino acids. CDR3 sequence: CASSESRVTAEKLFF. Here the CDR3 DNA reads TGTGCCAGCAGTGAATCGCGGGTAACAGCCGAAAAACTGTTTTTT.

This clonotype was seen many times. The V gene is TRBV7-9, the J gene TRBJ1-6; maybe TRBD1 (5 bases). V lost 4 bases, J lost 0 bases, and 13 bases lay in between. Germline loops: CDR1 SEHNR, CDR2 FQNEAQ (reference sequence). The CDR3 is made up of 17 amino acids. This CDR3 reads CASSSRVMSSYNSPLHF. CDR3 nucleotides: TGTGCCAGCAGCTCCAGGGTTATGAGCTCCTATAATTCACCCCTCCACTTT. The full variable domain, rest sourced from reference TRBV7-9 and TRBJ1-6, is DTGVSQNPRHKITKRGQNVTFRCDPISEHNRLYWYRQTLGQGPEFLTYFQNEAQLEKSRLLSDRFSAERPKGSFSTLEIQRTEQGDSAMYLCASSSRVMSSYNSPLHFGNGTRLTVT.

This clonotype was seen ten or more times. The chain joins TRBV6-5 to TRBJ1-5; D is unclear. V lost 2 bases and J 4 bases, leaving 6 bases between the germline ends. CDR1 and CDR2 from the germline V gene are MNHEY and SVGAGI. This CDR3 comprises 13 residues. For the CDR3, the DNA is TGTGCCAGCAGTTACAACAGTAATCAGCCCCAGCATTTT. Its translation: CASSYNSNQPQHF.

With regard to this clonotype: This clone may be a read error of a much larger clone one base away. The chain joins TRBV5-1 to TRBJ2-1; 11 nucleotides line up with TRBD1. The CDR3 sequence is 15 residues long. J lost 9 bases, V lost 2 bases, and 7 bases had no gene match. Germline CDR1 SGHRS, CDR2 YFSETQ. The CDR3 coding sequence is TGCGCCAGCAGCTTCGCCGGGACAGGGGGGTCTGAGCAGTTCTTC. As protein: CASSFAGTGGSEQFF. The variable domain in full, completed from reference TRBV5-1 and TRBJ2-1, reads KAGVTQTPRYLIKTRGQQVTLSCSPISGHRSVSWYQQTPGQGLQFLFEYFSETQRNKGNFPGRFSGRQFSNSRSEMNVSTLELGDSALYLCASSFAGTGGSEQFFGPGTRLTVL.